These 30 T cell receptor beta chains were sequenced from one sample in a study of T cells in Graves' hyperthyroidism and ophthalmopathy. Amplified TCR beta CDR3 regions came from RNA transcripts. First-round RT-PCR of the TCR CDR3 relied on the HTBI primer set. MiXCR was run by TCRdb on the multiplex PCR reads, yielding one entry per CDR3 protein. The data hold about 560,000 distinct CDR3 sequences, with 16% observed a single time. Sequencing input: blood. The receptors were gathered from a woman under 30 with Graves' hyperthyroidism.

This clonotype was detected a few times. The V gene is TRBV20-1, the J gene TRBJ2-3; 9 bases match TRBD2. This CDR3 contains 14 residues. V lost 0 bases and J lost 7; bases outside the gene matches: 5. Germline values: CDR1 DFQATT, CDR2 SNEGSKA (reference sequence). CDR3: CSARDLAGAYTQYF. CDR3 DNA sequence: TGCAGTGCTAGAGATTTAGCGGGAGCTTATACGCAGTATTTT.

This clonotype has ten or more counts. The chain couples TRBV7-9 to TRBJ2-1, with D possibly TRBD2 on 6 matching bases. This CDR3 spans 13 amino acids. Trimming removed 5 bases from V and 7 bases from J, with 12 bases in between. The germline V gene encodes CDR1 SEHNR and CDR2 FQNEAQ (reference sequence). The CDR3 sequence: CASSKSEGNEQFF. CDR3 nucleotide sequence: TGTGCCAGCAGCAAATCGGAGGGGAATGAGCAGTTCTTC.

In this sample, this clonotype turned up many times. In DNA, the CDR3 is TGTGCCTCCATTCGGGGTCCCACAGATACGCAGTATTTT. Translated: CASIRGPTDTQYF. The rearrangement uses TRBV11-3 and TRBJ2-3, with a tentative D call TRBD2 (5 bases). Germline values: CDR1 SGHNT, CDR2 YENEEA. This CDR3 spans 13 amino acids. Trimming stripped 11 bases from V and 2 bases from J, with 14 bases between.

The chain has TRBV28 and TRBJ2-5; 9 bases match TRBD2. This CDR3 has 16 residues. Germline CDR1 reads MDHEN; CDR2 reads SYDVKM. V was pared by 5 bases and J by 5 bases, with 12 bases of the junction left unmatched. The CDR3 is CASSRLAGLFSETQYF. The CDR3 DNA reads as TGTGCCAGCAGTCGGCTAGCGGGACTATTTTCCGAGACCCAGTACTTC.

There are many counts of this clonotype. In DNA form, the CDR3 reads TGTGCCAGCAGTTTTCCCAGGGGGGTTAATTCACCCCTCCACTTT. It translates to CASSFPRGVNSPLHF. The chain links TRBV28 to TRBJ1-6, with TRBD1 matching 7 bases. V trimming: 3 bases; J trimming: 6 bases; junction bases outside the gene matches: 5. CDR3 length: 15 residues. In germline, CDR1 is MDHEN, CDR2 SYDVKM.

A word on this clonotype: A much larger clone differs from this one at a single base, so this may be a read error. The genes are TRBV9 and TRBJ2-1; 7 bases agree with TRBD2. Looked up from germline, CDR1 is SGDLS and CDR2 is YYNGEE. The CDR3 covers 15 residues. CDR3 bases: TGCGCCAGCAGCTTCCCGGGACTATTCGTTCCTGAGCAGTTCTTC. It yields the protein CASSFPGLFVPEQFF.

This clonotype has ten or more counts. The rearrangement joins TRBV28 to TRBJ2-1, with D possibly called TRBD1 or TRBD2 (5 bases each). CDR3 size: 15 residues. CDR1 MDHEN and CDR2 SYDVKM come from the germline V gene. Trimming stripped 3 bases from V and 2 bases from J, with 11 bases between. CDR3 DNA sequence: TGTGCCAGCAGTTTTGAGGGGCAGGCCTACAATGAGCAGTTCTTC. It encodes CASSFEGQAYNEQFF.

This clonotype was counted a few times. The rearrangement links TRBV29-1 to TRBJ2-7; either TRBD1 or TRBD2 may fit D (5 bases each). This CDR3 is 15 amino acids long. Germline CDR1 SQVTM, CDR2 ANQGSEA. Trimming stripped 5 bases from V and 1 base from J, with 18 bases between. The CDR3 region has the DNA TGCAGCGTTTACGGCGGTACAGAGGGGTCCTACGAGCAGTACTTC. This sequence encodes CSVYGGTEGSYEQYF.

As to this clonotype: The junction differs from germline at one of its ends, possibly a read error. The genes are TRBV2 and TRBJ2-3, with unresolved D. This CDR3 comprises 12 residues. Per the germline V gene, CDR1 is SNHLY and CDR2 is FYNNEI. The CDR3: CANSLGGDTQYF. The CDR3 DNA is TGTGCCAACAGTCTAGGCGGAGATACGCAGTATTTT.

The chain couples TRBV6-1 to TRBJ1-2, with a possible D match to TRBD1 (5 bases). V shed 3 bases and J shed 7 bases, with 12 bases lying between them. Germline lookup yields CDR1 MNHNS and CDR2 SASEGT. The CDR3 is 13 residues long. The CDR3 loop is CASSDRGLAGYTF. The CDR3 DNA reads TGTGCCAGCAGTGATAGGGGCCTGGCTGGCTACACCTTC.

This clonotype was detected only a few times. The chain couples TRBV4-3 to TRBJ2-7, with 11 bases fitting TRBD2. Looked up from germline, CDR1 is LGHNA and CDR2 is YSLEER. V shed 1 base, J shed 2 bases, and the junction held 4 bases outside the gene matches. The length of the CDR3 is 16 residues. CDR3 in DNA: TGCGCCAGCAGCCAAGGTATAGCGGGGGGGCCCTACGAGCAGTACTTC. The encoded protein is CASSQGIAGGPYEQYF.

This clonotype was counted many times. V is TRBV6-2 or TRBV6-3 and J is TRBJ2-1; TRBD2 might be the D (6 bases). V lost 5 bases, J lost 4 bases, and 18 bases lay in between. The CDR3 totals 16 residues. Germline V gene data show CDR1 as MNHEY and CDR2 as SVGEGT. DNA of the CDR3: TGTGCCAGCAGTCTAAGGACTATCGTGGGTTACAATGAGCAGTTCTTC. It specifies CASSLRTIVGYNEQFF.

The chain couples TRBV4-2 to TRBJ2-5; 12 bases line up with TRBD2. The CDR3 loop spans 16 amino acids. With V trimmed by 1 base and J by 0 bases, 0 bases remained unmatched. Germline V gives CDR1 LGHNA, CDR2 YNFKEQ. CDR3 coding DNA: TGTGCCAGCAGCCAAGGGACTAGCGGGGACCAAGAGACCCAGTACTTC. The encoded protein is CASSQGTSGDQETQYF.

The CDR3 is CASSLRDGPGYTF. CDR3 bases: TGTGCCAGCAGCCTACGGGACGGACCCGGCTACACCTTC. V gene TRBV11-2 combines with J gene TRBJ1-2; D may be TRBD1 (5 bases). Germline V lookup: CDR1 SGHAT, CDR2 FQNNGV. The CDR3 contains 13 residues. V was pared by 5 bases and J by 8 bases, with 15 bases between.

This clonotype showed up just a few times. The chain couples TRBV19 to TRBJ2-7; 7 nucleotides agree with TRBD1. Germline CDR1 reads LNHDA; CDR2 reads SQIVND (reference sequence). Trimming at V came to 5 bases and at J to 2 bases, leaving 6 bases not matched to a gene. The CDR3 covers 14 residues. The CDR3 DNA follows: TGTGCCAGTAGTCCGACAGGGAAACCCTACGAGCAGTACTTC. It is translated as CASSPTGKPYEQYF.

The chain employs TRBV7-6 and TRBJ2-5; TRBD2 agrees at 10 bases. This CDR3 has 17 residues. CDR1 is SGHVS and CDR2 is FNYEAQ in the germline V gene. V lost 1 base, J lost 4 bases, and 9 bases stayed unmatched. CDR3 sequence reads: CASSLVAGGLSGETQYF. CDR3 nucleotide sequence: TGTGCCAGCAGCTTAGTAGCGGGGGGCCTCTCGGGAGAGACCCAGTACTTC.

The CDR3 bases are TGTGCCAGCCGATCCGGGACATCCCCGAATTCACCCCTCCACTTT. Amino acid sequence: CASRSGTSPNSPLHF. V and J are TRBV6-1 and TRBJ1-6, with TRBD1 as a possible D gene (6 bases). The CDR3 covers 15 residues. Germline lookup yields CDR1 MNHNS and CDR2 SASEGT. Trimming removed 8 bases from V and 7 bases from J, with 18 bases in between.

This clonotype was seen many times. The chain couples TRBV24-1 to TRBJ2-3; TRBD1 agrees at 9 bases. The V and J ends lost 4 bases and 2 bases, in that order; junction bases with no gene match: 3. This CDR3 has 15 residues. CDR1 and CDR2 (germline): KGHDR, SFDVKD. CDR3 DNA sequence: TGTGCCACCAGTGACAACAGGGGGCACACAGATACGCAGTATTTT. This translates into CATSDNRGHTDTQYF.

The chain combines TRBV6-2 or TRBV6-3 with TRBJ1-6; D is possibly TRBD1 (6 bases). The CDR3 is 14 residues long. The V gene's germline CDR1 is MNHEY and CDR2 SVGEGT. V lost 4 bases, J lost 2 bases, and 6 bases lay in between. In DNA form, the CDR3 reads TGTGCCAGCAGTTCAGGGGCCTATAATTCACCCCTCCACTTT. Amino acids: CASSSGAYNSPLHF.

The rearrangement joins TRBV6-1 to TRBJ2-3; 7 nucleotides match TRBD1. Germline CDR1 is MNHNS and CDR2 is SASEGT. Trimming cost V 3 bases and J 1 base; bases outside gene matches: 4. The CDR3 extends over 15 amino acids. CDR3 in DNA: TGTGCCAGCAGTGACGGCGGACAGGGCACAGATACGCAGTATTTT. Translation gives CASSDGGQGTDTQYF.

This clonotype was counted at least ten times. V and J are TRBV5-1 and TRBJ2-7, with D unresolved. This CDR3 region has 15 residues. Trimming removed 1 base at V and 0 bases at J, with 11 bases between. Per germline, CDR1 SGHRS and CDR2 YFSETQ. The CDR3 loop is CASSLIDGSSYEQYF. The CDR3 nucleotides are TGCGCCAGCAGCTTGATCGACGGAAGCTCCTACGAGCAGTACTTC.

This clonotype was found a few times. The rearrangement links TRBV7-2 to TRBJ2-2; D is ambiguous. Germline CDR1 SGHTA, CDR2 FQGNSA. V was pared by 2 bases and J by 4 bases, with 8 bases between. This CDR3 is 14 amino acids long. CDR3 sequence (DNA): TGTGCCAGCAGCTTAAGGCGTGGCACCGGGGAGCTGTTTTTT. Amino acids: CASSLRRGTGELFF.

The table lists this clonotype with a few counts. This may come from a read error, since a much larger clone is one base off. The genes are TRBV20-1 and TRBJ2-7; possible D gene TRBD2, 6 bases. Germline CDR1 and CDR2: DFQATT and SNEGSKA (reference sequence). The CDR3 sequence is 12 residues long. CDR3 amino acids: CSARVTDYERYF. CDR3 DNA sequence: TGCAGTGCTAGAGTAACGGACTACGAGCGGTACTTC.

This clonotype has only a few counts. The rearrangement links TRBV11-2 to TRBJ2-5, with D uncertain. Germline V CDR1 and CDR2: SGHAT, FQNNGV. V was shortened by 5 bases and J by 5 bases, with 9 bases between the two germline ends. CDR3 length: 12 residues. The CDR3 reads CASSLPKETQYF. CDR3 DNA sequence: TGTGCCAGCAGCCTCCCCAAGGAGACCCAGTACTTC.

This clonotype was found many times. This chain uses TRBV2 with TRBJ2-1; D possibly uses TRBD1 or TRBD2 (5 bases each). CDR3 length: 17 amino acids. V was shortened by 2 bases and J by 0 bases, with 14 bases between the two germline ends. CDR1 and CDR2 (germline): SNHLY, FYNNEI. The DNA of the CDR3 is TGTGCCAGCAGTGAATGGGGGAGATTTAGCTCCTACAATGAGCAGTTCTTC. Translating gives CASSEWGRFSSYNEQFF.

This clonotype was seen repeatedly, ten times or more. The chain has TRBV29-1 and TRBJ2-7, with D tentatively TRBD2 (5 bases). The ends were cut back, 0 bases at V and 7 bases at J, with 16 bases in the middle. This CDR3 is built from 14 residues. CDR1 is SQVTM, CDR2 ANQGSEA, per germline. The CDR3 reads CSVEEGAGSKEQYF. The DNA of the CDR3 is TGCAGCGTTGAAGAGGGAGCAGGCTCGAAAGAGCAGTACTTC.

This clonotype showed up just a few times. The rearrangement uses TRBV28 and TRBJ2-7; D perhaps matches TRBD1 (6 bases). Germline V gene lookup returns CDR1 MDHEN and CDR2 SYDVKM. V was pared by 6 bases and J by 3 bases, with 9 bases between. The CDR3 has 12 residues. The CDR3 nucleotides are TGTGCCAGCAGAATAGGGGGCTACGAGCAGTACTTC. Translating it yields CASRIGGYEQYF. Filled out from reference TRBV28 and TRBJ2-7, the complete variable domain reads DVKVTQSSRYLVKRTGEKVFLECVQDMDHENMFWYRQDPGLGLRLIYFSYDVKMKEKGDIPEGYSVSREKKERFSLILESASTNQTSMYLCASRIGGYEQYFGPGTRLTVT.

This clonotype was counted many times. The chain carries TRBV10-3 and TRBJ2-5; 8 bases map to TRBD2. Germline values: CDR1 ENHRY, CDR2 SYGVKD. After removal of 2 bases from V and 4 bases from J, the junction contained 9 bases not matched to a gene. This CDR3 is built from 16 residues. The CDR3 nucleotides are TGTGCCATCAGTGAGCCTCGGGGGGGCCGTGGAGAGACCCAGTACTTC. Translating gives CAISEPRGGRGETQYF.

The rearrangement joins TRBV14 to TRBJ2-1; D unclear. V lost 2 bases, J lost 0 bases, and 8 bases lay in between. This CDR3 has 15 amino acids. Looked up from germline, CDR1 is SGHDN and CDR2 is FVKESK. The CDR3 loop reads CASSQSLGSYNEQFF. The CDR3 DNA follows: TGTGCCAGCAGCCAAAGTTTGGGCTCCTACAATGAGCAGTTCTTC.

CDR3 region: CASSMLEGTGYTLNYGYTF. The CDR3 bases are TGTGCCAGTAGTATGTTGGAGGGGACAGGCTACACACTGAACTATGGCTACACCTTC. The chain employs TRBV19 and TRBJ1-2, with TRBD1 identical over 8 bases. The CDR3 contains 19 residues. Per germline, CDR1 LNHDA and CDR2 SQIVND (reference sequence). V was clipped by 3 bases and J by 2 bases; unmatched bases: 17.